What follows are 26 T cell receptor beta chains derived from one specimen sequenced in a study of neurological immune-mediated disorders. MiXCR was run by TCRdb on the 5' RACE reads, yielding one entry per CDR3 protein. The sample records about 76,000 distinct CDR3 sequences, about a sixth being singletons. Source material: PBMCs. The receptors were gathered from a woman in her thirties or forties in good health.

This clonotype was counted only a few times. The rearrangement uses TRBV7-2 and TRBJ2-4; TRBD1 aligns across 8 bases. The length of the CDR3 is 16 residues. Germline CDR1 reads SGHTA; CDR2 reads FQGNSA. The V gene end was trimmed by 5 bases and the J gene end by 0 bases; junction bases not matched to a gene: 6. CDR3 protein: CASSMRTGPAKNIQYF. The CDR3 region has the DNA TGTGCCAGCAGCATGAGGACAGGGCCAGCCAAAAACATTCAGTACTTC. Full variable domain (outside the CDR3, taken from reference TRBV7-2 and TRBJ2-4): GAGVSQSPSNKVTEKGKDVELRCDPISGHTALYWYRQSLGQGLEFLIYFQGNSAPDKSGLPSDRFSAERTGGSVSTLTIQRTQQEDSAVYLCASSMRTGPAKNIQYFGAGTRLSVL.

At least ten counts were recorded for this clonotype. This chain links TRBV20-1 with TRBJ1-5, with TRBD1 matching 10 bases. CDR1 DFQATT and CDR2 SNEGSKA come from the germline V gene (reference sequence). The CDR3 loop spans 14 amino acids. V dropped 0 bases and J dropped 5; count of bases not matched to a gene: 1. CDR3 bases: TGCAGTGCTAGAGAGGGGACAGGGGATCAGCCCCAGCATTTT. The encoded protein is CSAREGTGDQPQHF.

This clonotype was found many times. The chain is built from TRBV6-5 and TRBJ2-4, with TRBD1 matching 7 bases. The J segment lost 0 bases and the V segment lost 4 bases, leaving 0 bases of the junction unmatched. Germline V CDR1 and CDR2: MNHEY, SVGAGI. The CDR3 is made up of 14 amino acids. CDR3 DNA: TGTGCCAGCAGTTCAGGGGGAGCCAAAAACATTCAGTACTTC. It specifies CASSSGGAKNIQYF.

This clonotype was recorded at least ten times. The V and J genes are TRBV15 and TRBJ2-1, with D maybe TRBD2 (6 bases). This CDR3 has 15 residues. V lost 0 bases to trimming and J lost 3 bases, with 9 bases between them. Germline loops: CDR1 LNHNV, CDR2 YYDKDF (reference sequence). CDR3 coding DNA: TGTGCCACCAGCAGAGATCCGGGGGTCTACAATGAGCAGTTCTTC. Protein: CATSRDPGVYNEQFF.

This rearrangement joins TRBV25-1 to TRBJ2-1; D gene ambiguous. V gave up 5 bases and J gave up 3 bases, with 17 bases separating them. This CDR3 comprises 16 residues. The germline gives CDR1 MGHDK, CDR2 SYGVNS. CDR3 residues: CASSTVSVGVYNEQFF. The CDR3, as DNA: TGTGCCAGCAGTACTGTTTCGGTAGGCGTCTACAATGAGCAGTTCTTC.

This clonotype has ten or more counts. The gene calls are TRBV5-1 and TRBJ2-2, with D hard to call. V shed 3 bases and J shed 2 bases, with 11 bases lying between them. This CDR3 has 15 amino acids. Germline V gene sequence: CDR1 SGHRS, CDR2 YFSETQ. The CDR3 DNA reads TGCGCCAGCAGCTCCCACGTAGACAACACCGGGGAGCTGTTTTTT. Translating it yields CASSSHVDNTGELFF.

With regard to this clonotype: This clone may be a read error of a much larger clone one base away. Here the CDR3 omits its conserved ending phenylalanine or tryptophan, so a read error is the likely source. The DNA of the CDR3 is TGTGCCTGGAGTCCTCGACCCGGCGGACTGTTTTCT. Residues: CAWSPRPGGLFS. V gene TRBV30 combines with J gene TRBJ1-4; D ambiguous. The V end lost 2 bases, the J end lost 13 bases, and 14 bases lay between the germline ends. Germline V gene data show CDR1 as GTSNPN and CDR2 as SVGIG (reference sequence). This CDR3 spans 12 amino acids.

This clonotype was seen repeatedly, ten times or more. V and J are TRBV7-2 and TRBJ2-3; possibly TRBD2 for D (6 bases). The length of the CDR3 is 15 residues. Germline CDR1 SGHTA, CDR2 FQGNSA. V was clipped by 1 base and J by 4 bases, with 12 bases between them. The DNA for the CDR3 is TGTGCCAGCAGCTTAGAACTAGCATTCGCAGATACGCAGTATTTT. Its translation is CASSLELAFADTQYF.

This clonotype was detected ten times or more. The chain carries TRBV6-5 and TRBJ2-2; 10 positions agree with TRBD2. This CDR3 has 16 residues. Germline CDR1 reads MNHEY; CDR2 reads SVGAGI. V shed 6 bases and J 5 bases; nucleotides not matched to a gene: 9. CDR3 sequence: CASSPGLAVITGELFF. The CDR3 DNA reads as TGTGCCAGCAGCCCTGGACTAGCGGTGATTACCGGGGAGCTGTTTTTT.

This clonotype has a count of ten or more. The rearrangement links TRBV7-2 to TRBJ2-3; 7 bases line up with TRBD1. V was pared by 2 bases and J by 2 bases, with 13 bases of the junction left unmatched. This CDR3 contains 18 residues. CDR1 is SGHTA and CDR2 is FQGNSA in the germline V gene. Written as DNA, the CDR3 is TGTGCCAGCAGCTTATTCTTAAGGCAGGGGGTTTCCACAGATACGCAGTATTTT. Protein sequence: CASSLFLRQGVSTDTQYF.

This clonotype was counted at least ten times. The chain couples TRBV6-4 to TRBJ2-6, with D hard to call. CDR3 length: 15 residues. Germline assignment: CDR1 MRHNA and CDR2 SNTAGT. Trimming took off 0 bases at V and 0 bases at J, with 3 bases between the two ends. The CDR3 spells CASSDSYSGANVLTF. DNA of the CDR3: TGTGCCAGCAGTGACTCCTACTCTGGGGCCAACGTCCTGACTTTC.

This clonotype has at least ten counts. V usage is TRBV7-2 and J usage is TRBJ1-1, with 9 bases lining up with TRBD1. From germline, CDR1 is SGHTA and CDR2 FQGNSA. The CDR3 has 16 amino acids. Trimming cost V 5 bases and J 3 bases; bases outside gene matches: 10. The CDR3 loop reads CASSPVDRGKYTEAFF. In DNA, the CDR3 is TGTGCCAGCAGCCCAGTCGACAGGGGGAAGTACACTGAAGCTTTCTTT.

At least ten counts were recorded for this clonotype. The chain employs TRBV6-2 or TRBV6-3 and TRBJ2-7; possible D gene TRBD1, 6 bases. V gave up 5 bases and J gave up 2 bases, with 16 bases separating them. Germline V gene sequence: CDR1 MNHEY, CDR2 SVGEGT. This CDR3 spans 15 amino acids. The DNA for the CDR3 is TGTGCCAGCAGTAACGGACAGAAACAGACCTACGAGCAGTACTTC. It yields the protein CASSNGQKQTYEQYF.

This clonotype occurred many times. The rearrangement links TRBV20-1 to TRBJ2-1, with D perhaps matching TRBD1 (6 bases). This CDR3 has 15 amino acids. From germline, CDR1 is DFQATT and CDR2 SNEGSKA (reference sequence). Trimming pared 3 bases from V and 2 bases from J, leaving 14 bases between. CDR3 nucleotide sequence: TGCAGTGCTAGCTCGACAGGACTTGCCTACAATGAGCAGTTCTTC. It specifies CSASSTGLAYNEQFF.

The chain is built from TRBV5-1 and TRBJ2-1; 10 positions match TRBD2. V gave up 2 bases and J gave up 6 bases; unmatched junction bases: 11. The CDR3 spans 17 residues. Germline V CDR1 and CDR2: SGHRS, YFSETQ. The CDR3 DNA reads TGCGCCAGCAGCTTAGAGCTTAGCGGGGGGATAGTCAATGAGCAGTTCTTC. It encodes CASSLELSGGIVNEQFF.

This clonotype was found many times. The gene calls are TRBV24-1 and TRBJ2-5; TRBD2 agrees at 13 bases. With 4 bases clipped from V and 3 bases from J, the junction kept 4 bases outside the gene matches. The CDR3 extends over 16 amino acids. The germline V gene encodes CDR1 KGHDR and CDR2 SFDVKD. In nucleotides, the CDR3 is TGTGCCACCAGTGACGGGGGACTAGCGGGGAAAGAGACCCAGTACTTC. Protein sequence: CATSDGGLAGKETQYF.

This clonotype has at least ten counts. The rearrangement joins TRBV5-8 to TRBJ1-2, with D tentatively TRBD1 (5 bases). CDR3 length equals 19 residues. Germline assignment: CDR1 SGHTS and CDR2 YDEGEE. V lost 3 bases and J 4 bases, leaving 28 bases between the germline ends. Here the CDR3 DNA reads TGTGCCAGCAGCTCGTCAGGCTTCTCTAGACAGTTTTCACCCTATGGCTACACCTTC. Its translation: CASSSSGFSRQFSPYGYTF.

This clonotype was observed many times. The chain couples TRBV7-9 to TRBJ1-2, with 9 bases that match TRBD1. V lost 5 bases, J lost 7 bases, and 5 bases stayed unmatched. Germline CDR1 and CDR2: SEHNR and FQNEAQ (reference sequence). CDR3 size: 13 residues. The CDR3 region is CASSAGTGSGYTF. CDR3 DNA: TGTGCCAGCAGCGCCGGGACAGGGTCTGGCTACACCTTC.

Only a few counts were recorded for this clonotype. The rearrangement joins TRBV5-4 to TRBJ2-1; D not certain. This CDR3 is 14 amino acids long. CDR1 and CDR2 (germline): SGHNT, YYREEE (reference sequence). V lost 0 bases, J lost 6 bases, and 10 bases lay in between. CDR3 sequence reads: CASSLDSLSNEQFF. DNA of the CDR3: TGTGCCAGCAGCTTGGACAGCCTCTCCAATGAGCAGTTCTTC.

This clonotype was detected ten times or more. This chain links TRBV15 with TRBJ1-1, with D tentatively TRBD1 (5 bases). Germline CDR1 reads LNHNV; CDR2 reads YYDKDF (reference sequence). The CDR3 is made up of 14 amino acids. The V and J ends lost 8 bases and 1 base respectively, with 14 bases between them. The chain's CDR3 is CATARDPENTEAFF. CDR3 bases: TGTGCCACCGCCAGGGACCCCGAGAACACTGAAGCTTTCTTT.

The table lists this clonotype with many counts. In nucleotides, the CDR3 is TGCAGTGCTAGCAGGCTAGCGGGGGAGACCCAGTACTTC. Translating gives CSASRLAGETQYF. The chain employs TRBV20-1 and TRBJ2-5; 9 nucleotides match TRBD2. The CDR3 loop spans 13 amino acids. The V and J ends lost 3 bases and 5 bases, in that order; junction bases with no gene match: 4. CDR1 and CDR2 from the germline V gene are DFQATT and SNEGSKA (reference sequence).

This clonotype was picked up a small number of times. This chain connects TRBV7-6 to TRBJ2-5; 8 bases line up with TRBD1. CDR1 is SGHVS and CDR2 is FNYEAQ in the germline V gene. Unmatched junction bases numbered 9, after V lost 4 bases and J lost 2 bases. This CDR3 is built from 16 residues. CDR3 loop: CASSYRTGPLQETQYF. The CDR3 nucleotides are TGTGCCAGCAGCTACCGGACAGGGCCCTTGCAAGAGACCCAGTACTTC.

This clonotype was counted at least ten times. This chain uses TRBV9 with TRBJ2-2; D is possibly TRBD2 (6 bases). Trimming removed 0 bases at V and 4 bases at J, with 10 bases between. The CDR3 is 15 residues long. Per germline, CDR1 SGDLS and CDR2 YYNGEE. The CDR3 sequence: CASSVELAGTGELFF. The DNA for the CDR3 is TGTGCCAGCAGCGTAGAACTAGCAGGCACCGGGGAGCTGTTTTTT.

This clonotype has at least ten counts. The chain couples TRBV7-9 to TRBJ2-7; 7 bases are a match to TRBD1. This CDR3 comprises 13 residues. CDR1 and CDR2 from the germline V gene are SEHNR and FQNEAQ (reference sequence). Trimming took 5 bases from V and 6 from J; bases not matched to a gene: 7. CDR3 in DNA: TGTGCCAGCAGCGTGACAGGGTCTGGCGAGCAGTACTTC. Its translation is CASSVTGSGEQYF.

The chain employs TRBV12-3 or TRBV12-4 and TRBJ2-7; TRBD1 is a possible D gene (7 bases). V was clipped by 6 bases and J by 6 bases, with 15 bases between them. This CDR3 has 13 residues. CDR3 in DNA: TGTGCCAGCAGCCAGGGGGAGGACAGCGAGCAGTACTTC. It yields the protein CASSQGEDSEQYF.

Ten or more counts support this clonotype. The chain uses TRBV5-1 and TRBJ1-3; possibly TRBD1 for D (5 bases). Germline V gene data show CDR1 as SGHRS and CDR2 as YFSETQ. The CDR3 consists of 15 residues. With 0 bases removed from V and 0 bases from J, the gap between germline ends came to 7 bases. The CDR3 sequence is CASSLEGISGNTIYF. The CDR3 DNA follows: TGCGCCAGCAGCTTGGAGGGGATCTCTGGAAACACCATATATTTT.